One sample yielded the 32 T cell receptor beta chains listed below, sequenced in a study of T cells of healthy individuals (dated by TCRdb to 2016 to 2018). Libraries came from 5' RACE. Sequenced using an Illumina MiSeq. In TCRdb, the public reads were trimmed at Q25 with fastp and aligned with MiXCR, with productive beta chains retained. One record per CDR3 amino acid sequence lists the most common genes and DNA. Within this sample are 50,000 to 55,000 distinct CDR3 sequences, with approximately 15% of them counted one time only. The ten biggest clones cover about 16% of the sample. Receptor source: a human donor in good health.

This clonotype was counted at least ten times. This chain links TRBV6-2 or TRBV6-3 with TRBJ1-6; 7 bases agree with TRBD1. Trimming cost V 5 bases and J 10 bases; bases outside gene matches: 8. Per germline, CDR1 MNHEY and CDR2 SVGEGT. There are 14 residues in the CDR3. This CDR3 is CASSLQGTGSPLHF. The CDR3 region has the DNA TGTGCCAGCAGTCTACAGGGGACGGGGTCACCCCTCCACTTT.

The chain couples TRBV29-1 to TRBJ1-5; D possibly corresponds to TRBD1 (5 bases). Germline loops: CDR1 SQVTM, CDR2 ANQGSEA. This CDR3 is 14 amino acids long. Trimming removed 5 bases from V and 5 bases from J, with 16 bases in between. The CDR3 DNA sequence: TGCAGCGTTACGACGGGACTAAGGGATCAGCCCCAGCATTTT. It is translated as CSVTTGLRDQPQHF.

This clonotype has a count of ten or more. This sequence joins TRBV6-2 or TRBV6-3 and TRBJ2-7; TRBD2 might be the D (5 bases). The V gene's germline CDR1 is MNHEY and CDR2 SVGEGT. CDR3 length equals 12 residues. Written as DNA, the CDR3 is TGTGCGACGGGGAGAGGGCCCTACGAGCAGTACTTC. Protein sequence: CATGRGPYEQYF.

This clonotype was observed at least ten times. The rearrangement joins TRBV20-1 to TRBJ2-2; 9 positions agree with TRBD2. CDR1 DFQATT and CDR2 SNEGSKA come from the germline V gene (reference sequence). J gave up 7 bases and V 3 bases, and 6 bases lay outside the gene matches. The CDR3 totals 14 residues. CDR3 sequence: CSARRSGGYGELFF. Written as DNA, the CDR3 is TGCAGTGCTAGGCGTAGCGGGGGTTACGGGGAGCTGTTTTTT.

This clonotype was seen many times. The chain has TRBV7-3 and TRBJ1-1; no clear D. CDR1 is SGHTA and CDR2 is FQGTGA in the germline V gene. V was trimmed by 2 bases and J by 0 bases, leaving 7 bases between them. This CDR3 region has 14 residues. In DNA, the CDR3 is TGTGCCAGCAGCTTAGGAGGGATGAACACTGAAGCTTTCTTT. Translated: CASSLGGMNTEAFF.

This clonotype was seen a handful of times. The CDR3 DNA reads as TGTGCCAGCGGGACAGATGGCAATCAGCCCCAGCATTTT. Translation: CASGTDGNQPQHF. The genes are TRBV7-2 and TRBJ1-5; 7 positions match TRBD1. The CDR3 is 13 residues long. Germline CDR1 is SGHTA and CDR2 is FQGNSA. Trimming cost V 8 bases and J 2 bases; bases outside gene matches: 3.

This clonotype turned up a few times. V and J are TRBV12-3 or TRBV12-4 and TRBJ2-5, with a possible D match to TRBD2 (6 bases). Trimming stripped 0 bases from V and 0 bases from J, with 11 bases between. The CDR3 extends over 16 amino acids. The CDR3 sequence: CASSLAGGSYQETQYF. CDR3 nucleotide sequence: TGTGCCAGCAGTTTAGCGGGAGGTTCGTACCAAGAGACCCAGTACTTC.

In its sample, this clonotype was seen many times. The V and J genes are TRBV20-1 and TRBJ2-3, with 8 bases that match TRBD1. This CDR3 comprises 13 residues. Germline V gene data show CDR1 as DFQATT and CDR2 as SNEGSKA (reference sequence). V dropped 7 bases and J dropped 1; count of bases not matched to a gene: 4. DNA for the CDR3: TGCAGTGGAAACAGGGGGGGCACAGATACGCAGTATTTT. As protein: CSGNRGGTDTQYF.

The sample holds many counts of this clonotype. The CDR3 DNA sequence: TGCAGCGTCGGGACAGGGGGCCCGGGGGAGACCCAGTACTTC. Its protein is CSVGTGGPGETQYF. The chain recombines TRBV29-1 with TRBJ2-5; TRBD1 agrees at 12 bases. V trimming: 6 bases; J trimming: 5 bases; junction bases outside the gene matches: 7. The CDR3 totals 14 residues. Per germline, CDR1 SQVTM and CDR2 ANQGSEA. Filled out from reference TRBV29-1 and TRBJ2-5, the complete variable domain reads SAVISQKPSRDICQRGTSLTIQCQVDSQVTMMFWYRQQPGQSLTLIATANQGSEATYESGFVIDKFPISRPNLTFSTLTVSNMSPEDSSIYLCSVGTGGPGETQYFGPGTRLLVL.

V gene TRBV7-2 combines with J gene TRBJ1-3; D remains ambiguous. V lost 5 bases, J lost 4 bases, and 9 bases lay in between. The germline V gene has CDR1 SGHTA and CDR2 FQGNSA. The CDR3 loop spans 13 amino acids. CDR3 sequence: CASSKGSGNTIYF. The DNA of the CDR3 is TGTGCCAGCAGCAAAGGTTCGGGAAACACCATATATTTT.

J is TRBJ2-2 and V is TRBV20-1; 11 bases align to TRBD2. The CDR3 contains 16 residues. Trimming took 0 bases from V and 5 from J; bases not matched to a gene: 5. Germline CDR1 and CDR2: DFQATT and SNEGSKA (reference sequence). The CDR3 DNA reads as TGCAGTGCTAGAGATAGGGTAGCGGGAGGGACCGGGGAGCTGTTTTTT. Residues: CSARDRVAGGTGELFF.

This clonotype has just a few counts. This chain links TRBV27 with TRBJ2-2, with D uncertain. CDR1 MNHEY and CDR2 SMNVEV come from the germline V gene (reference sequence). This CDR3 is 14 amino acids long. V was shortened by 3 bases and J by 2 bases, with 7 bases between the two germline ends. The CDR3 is CASSFGPNTGELFF. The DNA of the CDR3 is TGTGCCAGCAGTTTCGGACCCAACACCGGGGAGCTGTTTTTT.

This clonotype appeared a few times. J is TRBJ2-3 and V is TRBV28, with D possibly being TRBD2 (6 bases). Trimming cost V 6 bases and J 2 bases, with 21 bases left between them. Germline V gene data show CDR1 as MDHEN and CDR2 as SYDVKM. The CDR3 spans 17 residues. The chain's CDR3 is CASRGGTPSLYTDTQYF. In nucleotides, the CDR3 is TGTGCCAGCAGGGGCGGGACCCCCTCCCTGTACACAGATACGCAGTATTTT.

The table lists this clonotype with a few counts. The CDR3 loop reads CASSQDQGTSGGALETQYF. DNA for the CDR3: TGCGCCAGCAGCCAAGATCAAGGGACTAGCGGGGGGGCCTTGGAGACCCAGTACTTC. The V gene is TRBV4-3, the J gene TRBJ2-5; 16 nucleotides align to TRBD2. Looked up from germline, CDR1 is LGHNA and CDR2 is YSLEER. This CDR3 is 19 amino acids long. The ends lost 0 bases at V and 5 bases at J; junction bases unmatched: 9.

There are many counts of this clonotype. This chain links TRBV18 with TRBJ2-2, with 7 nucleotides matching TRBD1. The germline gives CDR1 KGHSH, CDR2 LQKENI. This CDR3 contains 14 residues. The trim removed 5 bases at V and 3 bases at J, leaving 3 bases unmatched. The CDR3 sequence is CASSSQGDTGELFF. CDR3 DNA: TGTGCCAGCTCATCTCAGGGGGACACCGGGGAGCTGTTTTTT.

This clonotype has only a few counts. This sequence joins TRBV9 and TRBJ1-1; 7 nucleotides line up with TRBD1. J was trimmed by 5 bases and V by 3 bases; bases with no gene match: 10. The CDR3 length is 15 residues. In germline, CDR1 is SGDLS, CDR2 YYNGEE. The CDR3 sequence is CASSEGGQLRTEAFF. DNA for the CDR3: TGTGCCAGCAGCGAGGGGGGACAGTTAAGGACTGAAGCTTTCTTT. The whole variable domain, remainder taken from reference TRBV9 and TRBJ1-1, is DSGVTQTPKHLITATGQRVTLRCSPRSGDLSVYWYQQSLDQGLQFLIQYYNGEERAKGNILERFSAQQFPDLHSELNLSSLELGDSALYFCASSEGGQLRTEAFFGQGTRLTVV.

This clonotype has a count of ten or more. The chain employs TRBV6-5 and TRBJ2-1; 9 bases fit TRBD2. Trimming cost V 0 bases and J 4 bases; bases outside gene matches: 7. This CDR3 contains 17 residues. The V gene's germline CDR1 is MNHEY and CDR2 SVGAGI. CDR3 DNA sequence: TGTGCCAGCAGTTACTCACCGATAGCGGGAGTATACAATGAGCAGTTCTTC. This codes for CASSYSPIAGVYNEQFF.

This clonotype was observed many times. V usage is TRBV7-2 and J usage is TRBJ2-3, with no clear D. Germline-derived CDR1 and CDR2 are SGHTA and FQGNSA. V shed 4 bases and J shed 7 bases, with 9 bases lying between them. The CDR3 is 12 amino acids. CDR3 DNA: TGTGCCAGCAGCTCCCCGAGTCATACGCAGTATTTT. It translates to CASSSPSHTQYF.

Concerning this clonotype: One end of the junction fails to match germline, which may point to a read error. The CDR3 DNA follows: TGTGCCAGCAGCGAAAATCCGGCGGAGCGGGGTCTCTTT. Translating gives CASSENPAERGLF. The chain employs TRBV7-2 and TRBJ2-3, with 7 positions matching TRBD2. Germline V gene sequence: CDR1 SGHTA, CDR2 FQGNSA. The CDR3 covers 13 residues. Full variable domain (missing parts from reference TRBV7-2 and TRBJ2-3): GAGVSQSPSNKVTEKGKDVELRCDPISGHTALYWYRQSLGQGLEFLIYFQGNSAPDKSGLPSDRFSAERTGGSVSTLTIQRTQQEDSAVYLCASSENPAERGLFGPGTRLTVL.

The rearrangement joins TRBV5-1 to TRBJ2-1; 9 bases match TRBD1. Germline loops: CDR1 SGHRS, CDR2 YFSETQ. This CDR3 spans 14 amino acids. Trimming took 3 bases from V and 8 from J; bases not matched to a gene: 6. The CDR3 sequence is CASSSGQGRDEQFF. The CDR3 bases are TGCGCCAGCAGCTCGGGACAGGGTCGGGATGAGCAGTTCTTC. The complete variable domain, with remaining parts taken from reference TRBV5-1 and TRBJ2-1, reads KAGVTQTPRYLIKTRGQQVTLSCSPISGHRSVSWYQQTPGQGLQFLFEYFSETQRNKGNFPGRFSGRQFSNSRSEMNVSTLELGDSALYLCASSSGQGRDEQFFGPGTRLTVL.

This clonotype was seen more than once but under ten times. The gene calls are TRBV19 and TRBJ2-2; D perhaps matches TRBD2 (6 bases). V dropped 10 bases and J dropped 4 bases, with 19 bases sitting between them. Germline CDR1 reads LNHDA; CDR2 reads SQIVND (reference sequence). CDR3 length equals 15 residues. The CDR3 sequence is CATHVGLSRTGELFF. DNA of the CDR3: TGTGCCACCCACGTGGGACTCTCGCGCACCGGGGAGCTGTTTTTT.

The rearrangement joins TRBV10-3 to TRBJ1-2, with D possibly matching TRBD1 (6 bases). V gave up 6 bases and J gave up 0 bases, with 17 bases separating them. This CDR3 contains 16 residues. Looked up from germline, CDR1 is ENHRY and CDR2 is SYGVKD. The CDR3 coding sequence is TGTGCCATCAGGGAGGAAGCGGACAGTGCTAACTATGGCTACACCTTC. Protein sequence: CAIREEADSANYGYTF.

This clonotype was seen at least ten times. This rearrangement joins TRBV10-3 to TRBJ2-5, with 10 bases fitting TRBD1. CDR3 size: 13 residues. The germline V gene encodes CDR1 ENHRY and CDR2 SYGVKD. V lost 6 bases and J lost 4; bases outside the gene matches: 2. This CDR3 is CAIRGQGLETQYF. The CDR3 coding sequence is TGTGCCATCAGGGGACAGGGGTTAGAGACCCAGTACTTC.

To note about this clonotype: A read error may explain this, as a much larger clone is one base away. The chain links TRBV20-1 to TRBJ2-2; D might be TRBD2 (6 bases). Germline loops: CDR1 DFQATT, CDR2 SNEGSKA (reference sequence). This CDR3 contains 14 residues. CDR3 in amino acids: CSAIETRVTVELFF. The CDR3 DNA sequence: TGCAGTGCTATAGAGACTAGGGTCACCGTGGAGCTGTTTTTT.

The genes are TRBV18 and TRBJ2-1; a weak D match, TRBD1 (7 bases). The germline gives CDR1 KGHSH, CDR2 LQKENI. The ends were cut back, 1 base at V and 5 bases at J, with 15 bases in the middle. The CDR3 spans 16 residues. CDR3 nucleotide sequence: TGTGCCAGCTCACCACTGCGGGACAGTAGACACAATGAGCAGTTCTTC. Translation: CASSPLRDSRHNEQFF. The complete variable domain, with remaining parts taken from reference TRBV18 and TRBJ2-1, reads NAGVMQNPRHLVRRRGQEARLRCSPMKGHSHVYWYRQLPEEGLKFMVYLQKENIIDESGMPKERFSAEFPKEGPSILRIQQVVRGDSAAYFCASSPLRDSRHNEQFFGPGTRLTVL.

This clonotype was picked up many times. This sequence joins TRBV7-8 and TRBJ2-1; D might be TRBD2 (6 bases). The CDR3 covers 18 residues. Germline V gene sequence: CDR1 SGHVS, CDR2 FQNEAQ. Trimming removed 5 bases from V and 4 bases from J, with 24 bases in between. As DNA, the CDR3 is TGTGCCAGCAGCCCCAGTCTAGCGTCCCCCCCCGGTTACAATGAGCAGTTCTTC. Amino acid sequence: CASSPSLASPPGYNEQFF. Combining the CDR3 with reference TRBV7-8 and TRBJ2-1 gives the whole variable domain GAGVSQSPRYKVAKRGQDVALRCDPISGHVSLFWYQQALGQGPEFLTYFQNEAQLDKSGLPSDRFFAERPEGSVSTLKIQRTQQEDSAVYLCASSPSLASPPGYNEQFFGPGTRLTVL.

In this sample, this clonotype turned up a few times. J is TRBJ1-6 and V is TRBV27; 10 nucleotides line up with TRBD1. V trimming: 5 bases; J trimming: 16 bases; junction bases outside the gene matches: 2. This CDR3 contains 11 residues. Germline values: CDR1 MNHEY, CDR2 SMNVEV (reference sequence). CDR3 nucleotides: TGTGCCAGCAGTGACAGGGGGCGGCTCCACTTT. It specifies CASSDRGRLHF.

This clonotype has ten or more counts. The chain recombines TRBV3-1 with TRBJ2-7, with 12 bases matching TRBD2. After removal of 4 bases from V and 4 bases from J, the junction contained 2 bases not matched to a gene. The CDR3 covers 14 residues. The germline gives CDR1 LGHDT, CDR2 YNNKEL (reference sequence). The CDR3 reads CASSRGLAGYEQYF. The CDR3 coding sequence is TGTGCCAGCAGCCGAGGACTAGCGGGGTACGAGCAGTACTTC.

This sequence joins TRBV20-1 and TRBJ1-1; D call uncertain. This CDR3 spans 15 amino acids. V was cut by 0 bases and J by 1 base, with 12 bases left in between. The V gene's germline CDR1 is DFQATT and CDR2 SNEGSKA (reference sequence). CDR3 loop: CSARDWYPSNTEAFF. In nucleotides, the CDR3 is TGCAGTGCTAGAGATTGGTATCCCTCGAACACTGAAGCTTTCTTT.

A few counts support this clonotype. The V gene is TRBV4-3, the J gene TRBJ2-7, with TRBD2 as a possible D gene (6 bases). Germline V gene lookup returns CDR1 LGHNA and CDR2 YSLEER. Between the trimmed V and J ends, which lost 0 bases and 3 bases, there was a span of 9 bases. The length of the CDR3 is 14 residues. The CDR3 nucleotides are TGCGCCAGCAGCCAAGAGGGACTTCTCTACGAGCAGTACTTC. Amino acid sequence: CASSQEGLLYEQYF.

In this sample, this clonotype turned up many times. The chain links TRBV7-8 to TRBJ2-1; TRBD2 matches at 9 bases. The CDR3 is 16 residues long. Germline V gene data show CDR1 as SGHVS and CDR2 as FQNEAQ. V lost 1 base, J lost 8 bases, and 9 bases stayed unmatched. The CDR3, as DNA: TGTGCCAGCAGCTTAGTAATAGCGGGGGTTAGGTATGAGCAGTTCTTC. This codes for CASSLVIAGVRYEQFF.

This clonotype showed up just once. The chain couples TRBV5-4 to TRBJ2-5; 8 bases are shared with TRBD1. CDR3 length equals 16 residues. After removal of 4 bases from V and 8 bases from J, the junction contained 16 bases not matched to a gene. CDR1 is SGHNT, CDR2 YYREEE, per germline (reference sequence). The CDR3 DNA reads TGTGCCAGCAGCGTTGAGGGGACAGGTACCTCACCCACCCAGTACTTC. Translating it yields CASSVEGTGTSPTQYF.